The subject of this entry is one TCR beta chain. Its specificity is not known. Other nucleotide sequences from this sample produce the same CDR3. The data were produced by immunoSEQ multiplex PCR, yet TCRdb's version contains in-frame clones alone and is incomplete. In the table there are 90,000 to 120,000 clones, approximately 90% of which are singletons. The entry originates in a study of OX40 agonist ivuxolimab in advanced cancers. About the research overall: Every 2 weeks, ivuxolimab was infused into the patients intravenously at between 0.01 and 10 mg/kg. One patient with hepatocellular carcinoma and two with cutaneous melanoma, three in all, had partial responses. Notes on the study in general: It was not determined which antigens were specifically recognized by the peripheral T cells that had undergone clonal expansion.

Trimming shortened V by 0 bases and J by 1 base, and 8 bases separated the two germline ends. The germline V gene has CDR1 SGDLS and CDR2 YYNGEE. This CDR3 is built from 14 residues. The rearrangement uses TRBV9 and TRBJ2-7; D is undetermined. Sequences were derived from CD4+ or CD8+ T cells sorted from blood, sampled in a trial of the OX40 agonist ivuxolimab. The clonotype comes from an adult with an advanced solid tumor such as melanoma, head and neck, liver or kidney cancer. The CDR3 sequence: CASSVGGSSYEQYF. CDR3 nucleotide sequence: TGTGCCAGCAGCGTAGGTGGCAGTTCCTACGAGCAGTACTTC.